This TCR beta chain was identified in a study of identical twins (dated by TCRdb to 2016 to 2018). For the wider study: The study deep-sequenced TCR alpha and beta repertoires from monozygotic twins, unrelated adults of various ages and cord blood to test whether fetal clonotypes persist. To rule out contamination, the twin experiments were replicated at different times with different library preparation protocols.

The library relied on 5' RACE. The instrument given in TCRdb is Illumina HiSeq 2000. A universal primer binding site was introduced by template switching, and a unique molecular identifier was present in the final cDNA, enabling accurate counting of TCR cDNA molecules. Specific primers in the conserved constant-segment region were used to synthesize first-strand cDNA for the TCR alpha and beta chains. To control for contamination, each cDNA library was double barcoded with a SMART-Mk sample barcode plus Illumina barcodes. TruSeq adapter sequences and Illumina sample barcodes were added in two successive PCR steps. The TCR alpha and beta cDNA libraries were sequenced on the Illumina HiSeq platform using custom primers. Concerning the study's data processing: Unique molecular identifiers were extracted from raw reads with MiGEC, and CDR3 positions were determined with MiXCR. Recombination models were inferred per individual with the repgenHMM and IGoR tools using an EM algorithm. The analysis of shared clonotypes was done with the tcR package in R, with sharing normalized by the product of cloneset sizes. To study raw recombination without the effects of thymic and clonal selection, out-of-frame nonproductive sequences were analyzed. TCRdb trimmed public reads at Q25 via fastp, called clones via MiXCR and kept in-frame beta chains. A single entry per CDR3 protein holds the most common genes and DNA from its merged rows. These V and J calls rely on TCRdb rather than the paper's analysis. In all, the sample holds about 810,000 distinct CDR3 sequences, and 10% to 15% of those were seen once. Under 2% of the sample rests with the top ten.

What the study reported, not specific to this receptor: Invariant T cells such as MAIT and iNKT could partly confound zero-insertion analyses, although diverse VJ usage argued against such confounding for most clonotypes. The excess sharing between twins in beta out-of-frame sequences was weaker because fewer shared sequences reduced the signal-to-noise ratio. Recombination models systematically underestimated out-of-frame TCR alpha sharing in monozygotic twins but agreed with sharing between unrelated individuals. Because the same donors could not be followed over many years, conclusions were based on cross-sectional statistical analysis. Fewer insertions were carried by abundant cord blood beta clonotypes, a similar but weaker trend appeared in young adult naive repertoires, and no such trend appeared in memory repertoires. Out-of-frame TCR alpha sequences shared between twins showed an excess of low generation-probability sequences compared with coincidental sharing between unrelated individuals.

This clonotype has at least ten counts. Its cognate antigen has yet to be identified. Nothing much larger sits one base from this clone, and base qualities are not available. All donors were healthy Caucasians. The twin cohort comprised three pairs of female monozygotic twins, all aged about 18 to 30 years. RNA for TCR libraries was isolated from peripheral blood mononuclear cells. The CDR3 goes from the cysteine to the phenylalanine over 15 residues. Only the CDR3 DNA is retained, 45 bases long and in frame from the first base. The V end gives up 8 bases and the J end 2 bases, leaving 8 bases in the junction not matched to a gene. The data were also submitted as part of a second study, on yellow fever vaccine responses in identical twins. As the second paper documents: According to the authors, in identical twins the way T cells responded to vaccination appeared partly convergent and partly personalized. The study precisely tracked vaccine-responding T cell clones in identical twins.

Input material: PBMCs. The chain uses TRBV12-3 or TRBV12-4 and TRBJ2-3; TRBD2 agrees with 9 junctional bases. This receptor was identified in a young woman in good health. The sequenced DNA is TGTGCCAGCTCCTTAGCGGGAGCTCACACAGATACGCAGTATTTT. This encodes CASSLAGAHTDTQYF.